One T cell receptor (beta chain) is described in this entry. The data belong to a study of blood T cell repertoires in COVID-19. CDR3 length: 18 amino acids. Germline values: CDR1 ENHRY, CDR2 SYGVKD. V trimming: 4 bases; J trimming: 6 bases; junction bases outside the gene matches: 17. Assay used: immunoSEQ multiplex PCR; TCRdb lists only in-frame clones, some missing. Among some 180,000 clones listed, roughly 82% were seen once. The clonotype comes from a woman aged 55 to 70 with COVID-19, enrolled during active disease. Sequences were obtained from peripheral blood. This sequence joins TRBV10-3 and TRBJ2-3, with 9 bases aligning to TRBD1. The CDR3 protein is CAISGGGQGWTATDTQYF. In nucleotides, the CDR3 is TGTGCCATCAGTGGAGGGGGACAGGGTTGGACTGCAACTGATACGCAGTATTTT.